This TCR beta chain was profiled in a study of blood T cell repertoires in COVID-19. Overall study: Whether acute or convalescent, the COVID-19 samples came from the United States, Italy and Spain.

Only in-frame clones appear in the TCRdb table, and some are missing; sequencing was by immunoSEQ multiplex PCR. The sample contains 200,000 or so clones, roughly 85% of which appear only once. Per the germline V gene, CDR1 is SGHVS and CDR2 is FNYEAQ. CDR3 length: 15 amino acids. Deletions cut 5 bases from V and 1 base from J, with 12 bases between. The sample consisted of PBMCs or T cells enriched from blood (not recorded which). The origin of this receptor is a woman in her thirties or forties with acute COVID-19. The genes are TRBV7-6 and TRBJ2-1, with TRBD1 as a possible D gene (6 bases). Here the CDR3 DNA reads TGTGCCAGCAGCCCCAGTCAGGGGTCCTACAATGAGCAGTTCTTC. Protein product: CASSPSQGSYNEQFF.